This T cell receptor beta chain was recovered during a study of Ad26.COV2.S vaccination and SARS-CoV-2 variants. Treatment reported: roughly 20 received Ad26.COV2.S at low or high dose, single or two shots; about 5 received placebo; per-sample allocation not given. Repertoires come from day 63 after the first vaccine or placebo injection. In this sample, this clone turned up once. The CDR3 is made up of 14 amino acids. CDR1 and CDR2 (germline): MNHEY, SMNVEV (reference sequence). V dropped 4 bases and J dropped 2 bases, with 9 bases sitting between them. Only in-frame clones appear in the TCRdb table, and some are missing; sequencing was by immunoSEQ multiplex PCR. The table records some 460,000 clones, 80% to 90% of them present only once.

The TCR comes from a person aged 18-60 years who received the Ad26.COV2.S COVID-19 vaccine or a placebo. The rearrangement links TRBV27 to TRBJ1-5; the D is unclear. Sample: peripheral blood, taken in a trial of Ad26.COV2.S vaccine versus placebo. CDR3 bases: TGTGCCAGCAGTTCAAGATGGGGCAATCAGCCCCAGCATTTT. Translation: CASSSRWGNQPQHF.